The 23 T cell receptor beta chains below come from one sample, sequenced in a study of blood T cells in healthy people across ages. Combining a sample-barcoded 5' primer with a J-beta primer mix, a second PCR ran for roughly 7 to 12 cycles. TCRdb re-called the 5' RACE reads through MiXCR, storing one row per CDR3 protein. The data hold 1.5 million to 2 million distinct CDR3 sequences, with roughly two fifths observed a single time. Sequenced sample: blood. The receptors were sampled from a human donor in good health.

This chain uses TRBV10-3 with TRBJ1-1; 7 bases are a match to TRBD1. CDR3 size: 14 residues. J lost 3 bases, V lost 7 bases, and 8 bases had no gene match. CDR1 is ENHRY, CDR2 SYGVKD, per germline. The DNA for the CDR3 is TGTGCCATCAAGAGACAGGGCAGGGACACTGAAGCTTTCTTT. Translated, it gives CAIKRQGRDTEAFF.

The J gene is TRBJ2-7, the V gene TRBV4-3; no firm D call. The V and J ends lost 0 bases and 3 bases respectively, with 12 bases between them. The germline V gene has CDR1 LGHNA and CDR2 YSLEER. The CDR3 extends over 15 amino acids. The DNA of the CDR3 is TGCGCCAGCAGCCAAGATCCGCATACCGACTACGAGCAGTACTTC. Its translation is CASSQDPHTDYEQYF.

CDR3 in DNA: TGTGCCAGCAGTTACCAAGGCCCCTCTGGGGCCAACGTCCTGACTTTC. Translating gives CASSYQGPSGANVLTF. This chain connects TRBV6-5 to TRBJ2-6; D gene unclear. V lost 2 bases to trimming and J lost 0 bases, with 8 bases between them. The CDR3 is 16 residues long. Germline V CDR1 and CDR2: MNHEY, SVGAGI.

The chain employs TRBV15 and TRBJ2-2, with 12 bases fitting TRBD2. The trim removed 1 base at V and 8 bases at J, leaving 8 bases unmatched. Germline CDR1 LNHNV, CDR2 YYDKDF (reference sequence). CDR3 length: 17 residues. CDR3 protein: CATSRAHSGTSGGELFF. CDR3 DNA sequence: TGTGCCACCAGCAGAGCTCACTCCGGGACTAGCGGGGGGGAGCTGTTTTTT.

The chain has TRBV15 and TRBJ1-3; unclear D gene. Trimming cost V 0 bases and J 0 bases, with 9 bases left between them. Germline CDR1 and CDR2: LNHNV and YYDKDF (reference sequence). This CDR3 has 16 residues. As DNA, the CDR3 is TGTGCCACCAGCAGAGATTTAACCCCCTCTGGAAACACCATATATTTT. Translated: CATSRDLTPSGNTIYF. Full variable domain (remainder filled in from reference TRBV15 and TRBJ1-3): DAMVIQNPRYQVTQFGKPVTLSCSQTLNHNVMYWYQQKSSQAPKLLFHYYDKDFNNEADTPDNFQSRRPNTSFCFLDIRSPGLGDTAMYLCATSRDLTPSGNTIYFGEGSWLTVV.

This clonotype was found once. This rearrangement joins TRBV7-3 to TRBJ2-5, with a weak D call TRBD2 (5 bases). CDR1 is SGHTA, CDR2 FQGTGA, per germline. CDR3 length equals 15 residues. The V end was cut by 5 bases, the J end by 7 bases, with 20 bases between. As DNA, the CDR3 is TGTGCCAGCAGCACCCAGAGAGCGGCCGGTGGGACCCAGTACTTC. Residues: CASSTQRAAGGTQYF.

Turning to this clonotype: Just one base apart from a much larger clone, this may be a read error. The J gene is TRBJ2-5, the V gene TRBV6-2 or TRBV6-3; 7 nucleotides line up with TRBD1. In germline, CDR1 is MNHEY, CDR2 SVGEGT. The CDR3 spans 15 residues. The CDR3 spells CAGRRTGQVRETQYF. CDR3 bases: TGTGCCGGCAGACGCACAGGACAGGTTCGAGAGACCCAGTACTTC.

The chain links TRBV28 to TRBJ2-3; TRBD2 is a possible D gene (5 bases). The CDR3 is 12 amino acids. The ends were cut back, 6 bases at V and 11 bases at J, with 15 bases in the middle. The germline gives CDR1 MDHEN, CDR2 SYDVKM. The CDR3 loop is CASRTGVRVQYF. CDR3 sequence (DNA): TGTGCCAGCAGAACCGGGGTACGGGTGCAGTATTTT.

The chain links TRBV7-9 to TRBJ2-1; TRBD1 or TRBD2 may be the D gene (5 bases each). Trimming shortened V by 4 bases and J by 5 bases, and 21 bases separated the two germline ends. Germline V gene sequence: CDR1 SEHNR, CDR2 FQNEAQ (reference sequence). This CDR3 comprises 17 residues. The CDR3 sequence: CASSSIRGQITHNEQFF. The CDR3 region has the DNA TGTGCCAGCAGCTCCATTCGGGGCCAAATAACTCACAATGAGCAGTTCTTC.

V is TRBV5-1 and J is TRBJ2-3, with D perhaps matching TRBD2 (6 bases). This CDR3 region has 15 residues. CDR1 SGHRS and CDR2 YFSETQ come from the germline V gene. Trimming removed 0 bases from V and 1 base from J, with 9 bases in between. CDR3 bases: TGCGCCAGCAGCTTGGAGTGGGGGGGCACAGATACGCAGTATTTT. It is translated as CASSLEWGGTDTQYF.

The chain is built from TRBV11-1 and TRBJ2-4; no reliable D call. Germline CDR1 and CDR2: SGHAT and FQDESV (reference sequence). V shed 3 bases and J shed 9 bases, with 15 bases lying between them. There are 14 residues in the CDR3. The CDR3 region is CASSFDWNEGIQYF. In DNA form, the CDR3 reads TGTGCCAGCAGCTTCGACTGGAACGAAGGCATTCAGTACTTC.

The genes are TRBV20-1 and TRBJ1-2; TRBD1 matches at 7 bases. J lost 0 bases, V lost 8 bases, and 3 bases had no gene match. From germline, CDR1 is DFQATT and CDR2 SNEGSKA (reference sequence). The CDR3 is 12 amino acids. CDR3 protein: CSWTGANYGYTF. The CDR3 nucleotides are TGCAGTTGGACAGGAGCTAACTATGGCTACACCTTC.

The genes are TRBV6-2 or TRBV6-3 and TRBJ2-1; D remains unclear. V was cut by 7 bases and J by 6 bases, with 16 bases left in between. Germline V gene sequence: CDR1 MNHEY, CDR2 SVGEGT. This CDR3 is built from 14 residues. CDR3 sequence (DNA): TGTGCCAGCACCTTATTCTCAGGATTCAATGAGCAGTTCTTC. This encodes CASTLFSGFNEQFF.

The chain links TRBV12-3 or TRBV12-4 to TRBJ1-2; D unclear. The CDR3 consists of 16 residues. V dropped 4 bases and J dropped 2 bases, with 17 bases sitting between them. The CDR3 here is CASSSRPGGTNYGYTF. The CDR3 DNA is TGTGCCAGCAGTTCCAGACCCGGCGGAACCAACTATGGCTACACCTTC.

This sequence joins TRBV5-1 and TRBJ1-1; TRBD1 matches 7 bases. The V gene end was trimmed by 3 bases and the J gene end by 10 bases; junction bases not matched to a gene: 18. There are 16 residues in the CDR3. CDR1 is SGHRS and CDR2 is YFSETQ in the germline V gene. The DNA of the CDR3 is TGCGCCAGCAGCTCGAGCCACCAACAGGGGATTCACTCAGCTTTCTTT. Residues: CASSSSHQQGIHSAFF. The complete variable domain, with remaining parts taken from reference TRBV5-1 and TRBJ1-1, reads KAGVTQTPRYLIKTRGQQVTLSCSPISGHRSVSWYQQTPGQGLQFLFEYFSETQRNKGNFPGRFSGRQFSNSRSEMNVSTLELGDSALYLCASSSSHQQGIHSAFFGQGTRLTVV.

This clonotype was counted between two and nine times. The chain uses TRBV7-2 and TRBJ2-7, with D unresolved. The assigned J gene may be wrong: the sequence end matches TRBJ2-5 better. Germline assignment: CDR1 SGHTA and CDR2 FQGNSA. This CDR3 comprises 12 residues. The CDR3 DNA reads TGTGCCAGCAGCGCACTTTGGGGGACCCAGTACTTC. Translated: CASSALWGTQYF.

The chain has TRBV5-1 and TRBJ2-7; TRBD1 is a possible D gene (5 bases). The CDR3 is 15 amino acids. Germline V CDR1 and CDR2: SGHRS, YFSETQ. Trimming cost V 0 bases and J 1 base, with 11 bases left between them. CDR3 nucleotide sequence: TGCGCCAGCAGCTTGGGGAAAACAGGATCCTACGAGCAGTACTTC. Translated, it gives CASSLGKTGSYEQYF.

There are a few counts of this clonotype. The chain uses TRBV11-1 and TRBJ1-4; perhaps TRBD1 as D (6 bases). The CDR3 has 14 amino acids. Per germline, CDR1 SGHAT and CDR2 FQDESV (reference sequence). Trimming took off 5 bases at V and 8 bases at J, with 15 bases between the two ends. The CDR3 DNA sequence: TGTGCCAGCAGCCGGGACATCTTCAAGGAAAAACTGTTTTTT. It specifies CASSRDIFKEKLFF. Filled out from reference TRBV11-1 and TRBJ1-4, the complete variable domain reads EAEVAQSPRYKITEKSQAVAFWCDPISGHATLYWYRQILGQGPELLVQFQDESVVDDSQLPKDRFSAERLKGVDSTLKIQPAELGDSAMYLCASSRDIFKEKLFFGSGTQLSVL.

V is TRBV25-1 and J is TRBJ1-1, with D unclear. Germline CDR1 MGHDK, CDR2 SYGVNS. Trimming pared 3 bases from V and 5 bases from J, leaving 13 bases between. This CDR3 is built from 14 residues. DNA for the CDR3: TGTGCCAGCAGTGAGCAAGAGGGTTTGACTGAAGCTTTCTTT. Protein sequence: CASSEQEGLTEAFF.

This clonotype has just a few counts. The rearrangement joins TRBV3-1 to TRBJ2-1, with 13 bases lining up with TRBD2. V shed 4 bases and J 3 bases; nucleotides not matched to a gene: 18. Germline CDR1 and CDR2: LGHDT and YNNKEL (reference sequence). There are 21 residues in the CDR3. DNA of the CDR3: TGTGCCAGCAGCCCGATTTCCCGGACTAGCGGGGGTTCTTATAACTACAATGAGCAGTTCTTC. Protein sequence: CASSPISRTSGGSYNYNEQFF.

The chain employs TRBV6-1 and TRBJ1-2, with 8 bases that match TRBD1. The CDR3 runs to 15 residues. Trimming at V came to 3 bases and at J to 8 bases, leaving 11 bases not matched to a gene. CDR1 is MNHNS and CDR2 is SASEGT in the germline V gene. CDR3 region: CASSDVPDRVGGYTF. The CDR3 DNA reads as TGTGCCAGCAGTGACGTCCCGGACAGGGTAGGAGGCTACACCTTC.

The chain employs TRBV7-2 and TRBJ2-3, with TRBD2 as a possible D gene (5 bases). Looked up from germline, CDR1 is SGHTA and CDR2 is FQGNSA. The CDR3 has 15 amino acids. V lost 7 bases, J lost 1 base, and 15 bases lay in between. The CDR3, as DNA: TGTGCCAGCAACCTTGGAGGTCCAGGCACAGATACGCAGTATTTT. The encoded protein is CASNLGGPGTDTQYF.

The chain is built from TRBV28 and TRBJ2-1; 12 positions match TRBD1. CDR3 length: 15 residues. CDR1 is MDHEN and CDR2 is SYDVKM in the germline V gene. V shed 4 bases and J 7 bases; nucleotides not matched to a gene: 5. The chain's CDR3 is CASSSGTGGSNEQFF. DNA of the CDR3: TGTGCCAGCAGTTCCGGGACAGGGGGCTCAAATGAGCAGTTCTTC.